This is a list of T cell receptor beta chains from one sample in a study of siplizumab effects on memory and regulatory T cells. This table comes from immunoSEQ multiplex PCR, and its TCRdb copy is limited to in-frame clones, with some not included. In the table there are about 100,000 clones, about 91% of which are singletons. Specimen: CD4+ T cells sorted from blood. These receptors all stem from a human donor in good health. CDR3s include the opening cysteine and the closing phenylalanine or tryptophan.

V	CDR3
TRBV23-1	CASSQRDLHGNAGELFF
TRBV28	CASSSQPYRGYYEKLFF
TRBV11-3	CASSTGHPTDTQYF
TRBV5-1	CATSRDRSRHEQYF
TRBV4-1	CASSQAGRGNTIYF
TRBV28	CASSLTGTYGYTF
TRBV30	CAWSGPEKLFF
TRBV29-1	CSVAERTGNTEAFF
TRBV4-2	CASSQGVAGGTYEQYF
TRBV6-6	CASSYFRAQGNTIYF
TRBV27	CASSDSGGGDTQYF
TRBV5-4	CASTSGEGRKLFF
TRBV14	CASSQNTGRAGYTF
TRBV9	CASSTGGLETQYF
TRBV2	CASSGQGDTEAFF
TRBV28	CASSQAGAPGNEQFF